This T cell receptor beta chain emerged from a study of blood T cell repertoires in COVID-19 (dated by TCRdb to about 2020). Regarding the study in general: The collaborator samples originated in the United States, Italy and Spain and spanned the acute and convalescent phases of COVID-19. The prospective study material was composed of cDNA or gDNA derived from T cells, B-cell-depleted T cells, or PBMCs. Deeply sampled blood TCRbeta repertoires from subjects exposed to, actively infected with, or recovered from COVID-19 were included in the dataset. A freely available public database, intended as a resource for researchers studying the immune response to SARS-CoV-2, is where the repertoires were released. Samples came from the ongoing ImmuneRACE study (first 160 participants) plus 1,254 subjects from 6 global collaborators. Sample metadata almost always included a de-identified subject ID, COVID-19 status, age in years and sex. Where available, HLA class I and class II types were obtained from metadata supplied by the sample provider rather than from assay-based typing.

In the germline V gene (reference sequence), CDR1 corresponds to MNHEY and CDR2 to SMNVEV. The V end gives up 5 bases and the J end 3 bases, leaving 18 bases in the junction not matched to a gene. The CDR3 measures 21 amino acids from cysteine to phenylalanine. Only the CDR3 region is kept as DNA, spanning 63 bases read in frame from base 1. Collaborating institutions collected whole blood in K2EDTA tubes following their own protocols. Collaborator samples were shipped for TCRbeta analysis as frozen whole blood, isolated PBMCs, or DNA extracted from either sample type. Of note for this clone: Its antigen has not been determined. Base qualities were left out, and no much larger clone turns up one base away.

Findings and caveats that apply to the study as a whole: The quantity of clinical and demographic metadata differed by source and by participant and was supplied without curation.

TCRbeta CDR3 regions were amplified from genomic DNA using the immunoSEQ Assay, a bias-controlled multiplex PCR. Processing in the source paper ran as follows. The number of nucleated cells in each sample was estimated by amplification of reference gene primers within the assay. Sequence reads were collapsed and filtered to measure the absolute abundance of every unique TCRbeta CDR3 rearrangement. For each sample, productive Simpson clonality was calculated as the square root of Simpson's diversity index over productive rearrangements. TCRdb carries this immuneACCESS record with in-frame sequences only. Its versions omit some clonotypes, under half of them owing to an unresolved V gene in the studies checked, with the rest unexplained. That table supplies the V and J calls and clone size; D and trimming were determined from the DNA. Across this sample there are approximately 54,000 clones, with 85% to 90% seen only once. Jointly, the top ten make up 4% of the sample.

This clonotype was sampled from a middle-aged man with acute or convalescent COVID-19. Recombination connected TRBV27 to TRBJ2-1; 14 bases in between match TRBD2. Sequenced input: peripheral blood. The CDR3 region: CASSPGTSGSPILGVYNEQFF. The DNA is as follows: TGTGCCAGCAGTCCCGGGACTAGCGGGAGCCCCATATTGGGGGTCTACAATGAGCAGTTCTTC.